A single sample is the source of the 19 T cell receptor beta chains below, sequenced in a study of T cell changes during pregnancy in multiple sclerosis. Sequencing was performed with immunoSEQ multiplex PCR; in TCRdb, only in-frame clones are kept and a portion is missing. The sample contains about 130,000 clones, about 95% of which appear only once. The sample in question was peripheral blood, obtained after pregnancy. These TCRs come from a female donor with multiple sclerosis, enrolled in a pregnancy study.

This clone was recorded once. The chain links TRBV11-2 to TRBJ2-7, with D maybe TRBD2 (5 bases). Germline V lookup: CDR1 SGHAT, CDR2 FQNNGV. This CDR3 region has 13 residues. The V end was cut by 2 bases, the J end by 4 bases, with 9 bases between. For the CDR3, the DNA is TGTGCCAGCAGCTTATCCCCGGGGTACGAGCAGTACTTC. This gives the protein CASSLSPGYEQYF.

The rearrangement uses TRBV7-9 and TRBJ2-5, with 7 bases lining up with TRBD2. V shed 8 bases and J 0 bases; nucleotides not matched to a gene: 3. The V gene's germline CDR1 is SEHNR and CDR2 FQNEAQ (reference sequence). The CDR3 length is 13 residues. The CDR3 region has the DNA TGTGCCAGCGACGGGGGGTACCAAGAGACCCAGTACTTC. It translates to CASDGGYQETQYF.

V and J are TRBV19 and TRBJ1-5, with D perhaps matching TRBD1 (6 bases). V lost 6 bases and J 2 bases, leaving 11 bases between the germline ends. In germline, CDR1 is LNHDA, CDR2 SQIVND (reference sequence). This CDR3 region has 14 residues. This CDR3 reads CASRGGAGNQPQHF. CDR3 DNA: TGTGCCAGTAGAGGGGGGGCAGGCAATCAGCCCCAGCATTTT.

The chain couples TRBV15 to TRBJ2-3, with 8 bases that match TRBD1. The V and J ends lost 1 base and 0 bases, in that order; junction bases with no gene match: 0. CDR3 length equals 15 residues. Germline CDR1 and CDR2: LNHNV and YYDKDF (reference sequence). For the CDR3, the DNA is TGTGCCACCAGCAGAGGGGACAGGAGCACAGATACGCAGTATTTT. This gives the protein CATSRGDRSTDTQYF.

This clone was seen just once. The chain joins TRBV4-3 to TRBJ2-7; TRBD2 agrees at 14 bases. The CDR3 covers 15 residues. Germline-derived CDR1 and CDR2 are LGHNA and YSLEER. V gave up 1 base and J gave up 4 bases; unmatched junction bases: 0. CDR3 loop: CASSQGLAGGYEQYF. The CDR3 region has the DNA TGCGCCAGCAGCCAAGGACTAGCGGGAGGGTACGAGCAGTACTTC.

This clone has just a few counts. The chain links TRBV18 to TRBJ1-1; 10 positions match TRBD1. The CDR3 loop spans 18 amino acids. The germline V gene has CDR1 KGHSH and CDR2 LQKENI. V was pared by 4 bases and J by 3 bases, with 14 bases of the junction left unmatched. The CDR3 spells CASSLLSLGTGAYTEAFF. CDR3 nucleotide sequence: TGTGCCAGCTCACTTCTTTCTCTCGGGACAGGGGCTTACACTGAAGCTTTCTTT. Full variable domain (missing parts from reference TRBV18 and TRBJ1-1): NAGVMQNPRHLVRRRGQEARLRCSPMKGHSHVYWYRQLPEEGLKFMVYLQKENIIDESGMPKERFSAEFPKEGPSILRIQQVVRGDSAAYFCASSLLSLGTGAYTEAFFGQGTRLTVV.

As to this clone: One end of the junction is discordant with germline, which a read error may explain. V usage is TRBV7-7 and J usage is TRBJ2-1, with D uncertain. The CDR3 has 16 residues. Germline loops: CDR1 SSHAT, CDR2 FNYEAQ (reference sequence). The CDR3 here is CASSLGASPPYNEQFF. CDR3 DNA sequence: TGTGCTAGCAGCTTAGGAGCGAGCCCTCCCTACAATGAGCAGTTCTTC.

V usage is TRBV6-5 and J usage is TRBJ2-7; TRBD2 might be the D (5 bases). The ends were cut back, 3 bases at V and 6 bases at J, with 15 bases in the middle. The CDR3 contains 14 residues. Germline CDR1 is MNHEY and CDR2 is SVGAGI. The CDR3 sequence: CASSYPSLGSEQYF. In nucleotides, the CDR3 is TGTGCCAGCAGTTATCCAAGTTTAGGGAGCGAGCAGTACTTC.

Regarding this clone: The junction shows a germline mismatch at one end, possibly a read error. This sequence joins TRBV7-7 and TRBJ1-4; 7 bases line up with TRBD1. The CDR3 is made up of 13 amino acids. The V gene's germline CDR1 is SSHAT and CDR2 FNYEAQ (reference sequence). The CDR3: CASSSGTDEKLFF. The CDR3 DNA reads TGTGCTAGCAGCTCCGGGACAGACGAAAAACTGTTTTTT.

V usage is TRBV6-5 and J usage is TRBJ2-2; TRBD1 agrees at 7 bases. The CDR3 is 16 amino acids. From germline, CDR1 is MNHEY and CDR2 SVGAGI. V was pared by 3 bases and J by 0 bases, with 4 bases of the junction left unmatched. The DNA for the CDR3 is TGTGCCAGCAGTTATAGGGGGCCCGCGAACACCGGGGAGCTGTTTTTT. Protein: CASSYRGPANTGELFF.

The CDR3 DNA sequence: TGTGCCAGCAGCTCTCTCCGGGGGTTGGGGCAGTACTTC. This codes for CASSSLRGLGQYF. This chain uses TRBV2 with TRBJ2-7; a weak D match, TRBD2 (6 bases). V dropped 6 bases and J dropped 9 bases, with 18 bases sitting between them. This CDR3 is built from 13 residues. Germline V gives CDR1 SNHLY, CDR2 FYNNEI.

The V and J genes are TRBV5-1 and TRBJ2-3, with 7 bases that match TRBD2. J was trimmed by 2 bases and V by 0 bases; bases with no gene match: 6. Germline CDR1 and CDR2: SGHRS and YFSETQ. The CDR3 loop spans 16 amino acids. Here the CDR3 DNA reads TGCGCCAGCAGCTTGGCAGGAGCGGGACCCACAGATACGCAGTATTTT. Its protein product is CASSLAGAGPTDTQYF. The entire variable domain, with the rest obtained from reference TRBV5-1 and TRBJ2-3, is as follows: KAGVTQTPRYLIKTRGQQVTLSCSPISGHRSVSWYQQTPGQGLQFLFEYFSETQRNKGNFPGRFSGRQFSNSRSEMNVSTLELGDSALYLCASSLAGAGPTDTQYFGPGTRLTVL.

The chain couples TRBV7-9 to TRBJ1-1; D not certain. CDR3 length: 14 amino acids. The germline V gene encodes CDR1 SEHNR and CDR2 FQNEAQ (reference sequence). The germline V and J ends were trimmed by 1 base and 1 base, with 7 bases remaining between them. The CDR3 loop is CASSLVLSNTEAFF. DNA for the CDR3: TGTGCCAGCAGCTTAGTCCTCTCGAACACTGAAGCTTTCTTT.

This clone has just one count. The chain carries TRBV4-1 and TRBJ2-2; possibly TRBD2 for D (6 bases). The germline CDR1 and CDR2 sequences are MGHRA and YSYEKL. The CDR3 is made up of 17 amino acids. V lost 1 base and J lost 8, with 20 bases in between. The CDR3 is CASSQGGGAVLGGELFF. CDR3 DNA sequence: TGCGCCAGCAGCCAAGGAGGCGGGGCAGTGTTAGGTGGGGAGCTGTTTTTT.

This chain joins TRBV11-2 and TRBJ2-7; 10 nucleotides align to TRBD2. Germline-derived CDR1 and CDR2 are SGHAT and FQNNGV. With 0 bases clipped from V and 8 bases from J, the junction kept 1 base outside the gene matches. CDR3 size: 13 residues. CDR3: CASSLELAGKQYF. CDR3 coding DNA: TGTGCCAGCAGCTTAGAACTAGCGGGAAAGCAGTACTTC.

V usage is TRBV6-5 and J usage is TRBJ2-7; 8 positions agree with TRBD2. The CDR3 is made up of 13 amino acids. The trim removed 6 bases at V and 3 bases at J, leaving 4 bases unmatched. Germline CDR1 and CDR2: MNHEY and SVGAGI. The CDR3 loop reads CASRFTSGYEQYF. The CDR3, as DNA: TGTGCCAGCAGGTTCACTAGCGGCTACGAGCAGTACTTC.

The chain recombines TRBV28 with TRBJ1-1; D is unclear. CDR3 length equals 13 residues. Germline V gene sequence: CDR1 MDHEN, CDR2 SYDVKM. V gave up 7 bases and J gave up 1 base, with 10 bases separating them. For the CDR3, the DNA is TGTGCCAGCACAGAGGTGGCGAACACTGAAGCTTTCTTT. Amino acid sequence: CASTEVANTEAFF.

This rearrangement joins TRBV27 to TRBJ2-2; D uncertain. Per germline, CDR1 MNHEY and CDR2 SMNVEV (reference sequence). Between the trimmed V and J ends, which lost 5 bases and 3 bases, there was a span of 10 bases. CDR3 size: 14 residues. The CDR3 protein is CASSAGGYTGELFF. In DNA, the CDR3 is TGTGCCAGCAGTGCCGGCGGCTACACCGGGGAGCTGTTTTTT.

This clone was found a few times. The chain is built from TRBV5-4 and TRBJ2-2; 7 nucleotides agree with TRBD1. CDR1 SGHNT and CDR2 YYREEE come from the germline V gene (reference sequence). CDR3 length equals 16 residues. V was pared by 0 bases and J by 5 bases, with 7 bases of the junction left unmatched. This chain's CDR3 is CASSLGDSPRTGELFF. The CDR3 DNA reads TGTGCCAGCAGCTTGGGGGACAGTCCTCGAACCGGGGAGCTGTTTTTT. Drawing the rest from reference TRBV5-4 and TRBJ2-2, the complete variable domain is ETGVTQSPTHLIKTRGQQVTLRCSSQSGHNTVSWYQQALGQGPQFIFQYYREEENGRGNFPPRFSGLQFPNYSSELNVNALELDDSALYLCASSLGDSPRTGELFFGEGSRLTVL.